This TCR beta chain came from a study of OX40 agonist ivuxolimab in advanced cancers. The protocol was immunoSEQ multiplex PCR, while the TCRdb copy is restricted to in-frame clones and leaves out a portion. The sample shows some 8,000 clones, about 81% of them seen only once. The germline V gene has CDR1 MNHEY and CDR2 SVGAGI. The CDR3 length is 13 residues. V gave up 2 bases and J gave up 5 bases, with 6 bases separating them. The sample consisted of CD4+ or CD8+ T cells sorted from blood, taken in a trial of the OX40 agonist ivuxolimab. This chain connects TRBV6-5 to TRBJ1-4; D call uncertain. The receptor's source is an adult with an advanced solid tumor such as melanoma, head and neck, liver or kidney cancer. The CDR3 bases are TGTGCCAGCAGTTACAACAGCAATGAAAAACTGTTTTTT. Translating it yields CASSYNSNEKLFF.